This T cell receptor (beta chain) is drawn from a study of T cell repertoires in cytomegalovirus infection. In the study overall: CMV infection plus the matching HLA type was flagged by public TCR beta signatures.

From the reads, TCRdb called clonotypes with MiXCR, one entry per CDR3 protein. Seen here are 170,000 or so distinct CDR3 sequences, approximately 18% observed once, and the top ten hold approximately 26%. Germline CDR1 and CDR2: MNHEY and SVGEGT. V was cut by 5 bases and J by 0 bases, with 23 bases left in between. CDR3 length: 18 amino acids. This clonotype originated in a human donor in good health (CMV status not recorded). Some clones in this sample may be carry-over from other donors' samples. Sequencing was carried out using CD8+ T cells from PBMCs. This chain connects TRBV6-2 or TRBV6-3 to TRBJ2-7, with a tentative D call TRBD1 (6 bases). The CDR3 spells CASSQYPDRTTSSYEQYF. The CDR3 bases are TGTGCCAGCAGTCAATATCCTGACAGGACGACGAGCTCCTACGAGCAGTACTTC.